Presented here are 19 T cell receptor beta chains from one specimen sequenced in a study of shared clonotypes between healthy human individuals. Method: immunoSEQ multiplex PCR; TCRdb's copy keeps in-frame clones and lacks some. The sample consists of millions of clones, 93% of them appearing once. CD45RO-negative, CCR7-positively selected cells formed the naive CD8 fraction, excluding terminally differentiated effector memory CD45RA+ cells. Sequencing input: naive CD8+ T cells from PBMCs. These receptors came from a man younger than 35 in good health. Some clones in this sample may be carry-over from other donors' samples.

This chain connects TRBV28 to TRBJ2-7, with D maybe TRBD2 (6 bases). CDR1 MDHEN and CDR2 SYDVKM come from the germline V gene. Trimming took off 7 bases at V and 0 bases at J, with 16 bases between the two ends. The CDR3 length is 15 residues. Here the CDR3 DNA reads TGTGCCAGCAAGATAGGAGGGAGTAACTCCTACGAGCAGTACTTC. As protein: CASKIGGSNSYEQYF.

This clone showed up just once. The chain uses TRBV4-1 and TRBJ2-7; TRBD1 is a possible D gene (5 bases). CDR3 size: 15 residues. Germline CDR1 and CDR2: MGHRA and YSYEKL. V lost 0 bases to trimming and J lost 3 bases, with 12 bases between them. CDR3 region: CASSQDPGQGYEQYF. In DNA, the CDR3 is TGCGCCAGCAGCCAAGATCCGGGCCAGGGCTACGAGCAGTACTTC.

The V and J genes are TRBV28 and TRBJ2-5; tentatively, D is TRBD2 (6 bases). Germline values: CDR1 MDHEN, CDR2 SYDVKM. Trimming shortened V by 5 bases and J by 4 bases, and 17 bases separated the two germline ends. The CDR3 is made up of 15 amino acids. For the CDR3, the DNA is TGTGCCAGCAGTATCGACTCGGAGGGAGGAGAGACCCAGTACTTC. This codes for CASSIDSEGGETQYF.

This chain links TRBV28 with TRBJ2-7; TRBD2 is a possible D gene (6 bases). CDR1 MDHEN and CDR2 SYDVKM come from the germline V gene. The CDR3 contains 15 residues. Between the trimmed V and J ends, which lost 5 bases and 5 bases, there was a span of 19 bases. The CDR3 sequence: CASSPFSGLAHEQYF. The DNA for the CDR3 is TGTGCCAGCAGTCCCTTCAGCGGGTTAGCCCACGAGCAGTACTTC. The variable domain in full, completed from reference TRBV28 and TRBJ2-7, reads DVKVTQSSRYLVKRTGEKVFLECVQDMDHENMFWYRQDPGLGLRLIYFSYDVKMKEKGDIPEGYSVSREKKERFSLILESASTNQTSMYLCASSPFSGLAHEQYFGPGTRLTVT.

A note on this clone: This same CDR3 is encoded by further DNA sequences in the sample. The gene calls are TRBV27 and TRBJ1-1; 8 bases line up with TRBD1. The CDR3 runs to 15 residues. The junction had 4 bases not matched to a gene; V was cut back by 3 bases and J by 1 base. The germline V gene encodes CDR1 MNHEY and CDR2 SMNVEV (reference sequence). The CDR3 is CASSFVGTGNTEAFF. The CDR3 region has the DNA TGTGCCAGCAGTTTTGTAGGGACAGGGAACACTGAAGCTTTCTTT.

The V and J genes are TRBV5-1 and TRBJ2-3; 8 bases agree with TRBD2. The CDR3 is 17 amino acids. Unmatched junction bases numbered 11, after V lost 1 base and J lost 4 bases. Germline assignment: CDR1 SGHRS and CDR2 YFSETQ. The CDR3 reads CASSLTTGRLASDTQYF. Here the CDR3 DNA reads TGCGCCAGCAGCTTGACTACCGGCCGACTAGCGTCAGATACGCAGTATTTT.

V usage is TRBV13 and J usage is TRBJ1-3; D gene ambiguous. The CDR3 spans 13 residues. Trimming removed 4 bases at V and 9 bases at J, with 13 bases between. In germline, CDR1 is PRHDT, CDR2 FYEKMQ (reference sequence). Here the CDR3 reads CASSSGRGSTIYF. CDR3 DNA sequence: TGTGCCAGCAGCTCAGGACGGGGTAGCACCATATATTTT.

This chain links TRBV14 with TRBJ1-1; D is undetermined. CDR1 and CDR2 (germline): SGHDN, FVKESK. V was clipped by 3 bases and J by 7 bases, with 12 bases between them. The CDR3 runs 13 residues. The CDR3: CASSQPVYGEAFF. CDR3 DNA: TGTGCCAGCAGCCAGCCAGTCTACGGTGAAGCTTTCTTT.

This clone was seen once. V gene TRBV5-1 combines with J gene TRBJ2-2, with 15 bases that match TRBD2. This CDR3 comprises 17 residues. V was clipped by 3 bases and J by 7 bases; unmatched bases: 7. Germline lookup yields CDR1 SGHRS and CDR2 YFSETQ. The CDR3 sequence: CASSWTSGRAEVGELFF. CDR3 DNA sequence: TGCGCCAGCAGCTGGACTAGCGGGAGGGCCGAGGTCGGGGAGCTGTTTTTT. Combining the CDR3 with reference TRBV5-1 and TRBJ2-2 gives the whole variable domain KAGVTQTPRYLIKTRGQQVTLSCSPISGHRSVSWYQQTPGQGLQFLFEYFSETQRNKGNFPGRFSGRQFSNSRSEMNVSTLELGDSALYLCASSWTSGRAEVGELFFGEGSRLTVL.

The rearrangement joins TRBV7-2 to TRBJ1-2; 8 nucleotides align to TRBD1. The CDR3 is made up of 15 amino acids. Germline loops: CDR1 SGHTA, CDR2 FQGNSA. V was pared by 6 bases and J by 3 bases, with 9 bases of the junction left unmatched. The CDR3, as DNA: TGTGCCAGCAGTACTACAGGGGGAAATTACTATGGCTACACCTTC. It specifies CASSTTGGNYYGYTF.

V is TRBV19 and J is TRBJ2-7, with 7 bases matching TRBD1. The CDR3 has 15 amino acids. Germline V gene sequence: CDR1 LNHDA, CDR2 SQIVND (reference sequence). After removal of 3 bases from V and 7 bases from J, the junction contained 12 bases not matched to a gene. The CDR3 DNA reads TGTGCCAGTAGTATGTGGGCAGGGGGTTCTTGGGAGCAGTACTTC. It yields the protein CASSMWAGGSWEQYF. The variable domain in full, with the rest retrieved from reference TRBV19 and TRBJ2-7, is DGGITQSPKYLFRKEGQNVTLSCEQNLNHDAMYWYRQDPGQGLRLIYYSQIVNDFQKGDIAEGYSVSREKKESFPLTVTSAQKNPTAFYLCASSMWAGGSWEQYFGPGTRLTVT.

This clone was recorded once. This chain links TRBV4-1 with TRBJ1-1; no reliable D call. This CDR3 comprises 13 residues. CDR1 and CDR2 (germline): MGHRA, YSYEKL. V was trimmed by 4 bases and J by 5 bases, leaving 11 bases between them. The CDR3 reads CASSPLDLTEAFF. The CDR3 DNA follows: TGCGCCAGCAGCCCGCTCGACCTTACTGAAGCTTTCTTT.

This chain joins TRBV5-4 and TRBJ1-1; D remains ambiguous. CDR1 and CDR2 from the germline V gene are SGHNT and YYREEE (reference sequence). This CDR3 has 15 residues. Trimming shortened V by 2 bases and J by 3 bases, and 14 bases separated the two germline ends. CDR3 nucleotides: TGTGCCAGCAGCTTAAGCCGGGAGCGGTACACTGAAGCTTTCTTT. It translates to CASSLSRERYTEAFF.

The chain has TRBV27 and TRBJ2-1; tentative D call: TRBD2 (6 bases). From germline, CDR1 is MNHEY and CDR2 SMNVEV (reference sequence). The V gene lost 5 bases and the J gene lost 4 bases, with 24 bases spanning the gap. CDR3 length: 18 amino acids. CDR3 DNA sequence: TGTGCCAGCAGTCCAACCCTTGGGGCGGGATATCTTTACAATGAGCAGTTCTTC. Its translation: CASSPTLGAGYLYNEQFF.

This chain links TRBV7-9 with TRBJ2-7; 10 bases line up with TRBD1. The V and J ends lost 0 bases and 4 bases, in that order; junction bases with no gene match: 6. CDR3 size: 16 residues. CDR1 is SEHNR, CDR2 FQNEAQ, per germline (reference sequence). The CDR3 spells CASSLAGQGEGYEQYF. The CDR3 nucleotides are TGTGCCAGCAGCTTAGCCGGACAGGGGGAAGGGTACGAGCAGTACTTC.

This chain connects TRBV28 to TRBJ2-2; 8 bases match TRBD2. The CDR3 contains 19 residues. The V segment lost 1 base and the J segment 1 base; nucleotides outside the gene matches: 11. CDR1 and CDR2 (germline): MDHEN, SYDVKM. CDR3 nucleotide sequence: TGTGCCAGCAGTTTATTTTCCCCGGGAGGGCCGAGGAACACCGGGGAGCTGTTTTTT. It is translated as CASSLFSPGGPRNTGELFF.

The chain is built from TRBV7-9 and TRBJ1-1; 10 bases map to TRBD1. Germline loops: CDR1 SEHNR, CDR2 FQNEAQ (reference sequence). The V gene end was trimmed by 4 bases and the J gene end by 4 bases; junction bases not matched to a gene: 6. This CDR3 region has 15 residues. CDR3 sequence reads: CASSSRTGGATEAFF. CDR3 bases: TGTGCCAGCAGCTCACGGACAGGGGGGGCCACTGAAGCTTTCTTT.

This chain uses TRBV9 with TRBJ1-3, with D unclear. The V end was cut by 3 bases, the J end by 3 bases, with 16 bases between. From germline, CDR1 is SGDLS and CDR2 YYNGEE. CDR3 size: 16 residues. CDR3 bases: TGTGCCAGCAGCGCCTCGGTCCCGGTGGGTGGAAACACCATATATTTT. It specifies CASSASVPVGGNTIYF.

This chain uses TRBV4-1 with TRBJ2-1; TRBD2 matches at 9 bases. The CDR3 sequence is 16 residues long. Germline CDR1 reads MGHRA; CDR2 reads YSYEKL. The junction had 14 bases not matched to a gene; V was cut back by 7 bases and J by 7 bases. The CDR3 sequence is CASTSKGGRAGNEQFF. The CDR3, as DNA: TGCGCCAGCACCTCCAAAGGCGGGAGGGCGGGAAATGAGCAGTTCTTC.